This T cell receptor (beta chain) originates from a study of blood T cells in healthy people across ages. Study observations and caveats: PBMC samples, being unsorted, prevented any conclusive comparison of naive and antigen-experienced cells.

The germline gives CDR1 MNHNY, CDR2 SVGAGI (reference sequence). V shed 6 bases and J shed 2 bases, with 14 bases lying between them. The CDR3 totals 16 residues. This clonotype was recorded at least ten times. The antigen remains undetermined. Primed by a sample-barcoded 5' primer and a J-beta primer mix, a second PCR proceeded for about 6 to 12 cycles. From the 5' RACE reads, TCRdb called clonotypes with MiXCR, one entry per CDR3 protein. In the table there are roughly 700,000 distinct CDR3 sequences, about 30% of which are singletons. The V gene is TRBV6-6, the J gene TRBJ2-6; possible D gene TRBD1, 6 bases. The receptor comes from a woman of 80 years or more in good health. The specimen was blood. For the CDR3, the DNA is TGTGCCAGCAGCCCCATCACAGGGACTGGGGCCAACGTCCTGACTTTC. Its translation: CASSPITGTGANVLTF.